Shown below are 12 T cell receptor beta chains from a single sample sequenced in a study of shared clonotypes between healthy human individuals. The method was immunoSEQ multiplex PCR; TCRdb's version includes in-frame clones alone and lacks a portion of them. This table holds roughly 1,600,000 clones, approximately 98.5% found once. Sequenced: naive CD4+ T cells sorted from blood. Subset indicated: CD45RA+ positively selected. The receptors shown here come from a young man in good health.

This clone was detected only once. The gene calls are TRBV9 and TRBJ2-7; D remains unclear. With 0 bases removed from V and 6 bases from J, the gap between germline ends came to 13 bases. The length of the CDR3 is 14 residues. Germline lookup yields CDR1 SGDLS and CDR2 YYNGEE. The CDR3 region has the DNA TGTGCCAGCAGCGTAGGTTCGATGAGCCCCGAGCAGTACTTC. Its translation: CASSVGSMSPEQYF.

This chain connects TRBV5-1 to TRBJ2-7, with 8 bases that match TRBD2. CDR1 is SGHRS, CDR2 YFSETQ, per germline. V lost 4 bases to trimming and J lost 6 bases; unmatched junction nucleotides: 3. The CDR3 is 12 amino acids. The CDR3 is CASSPGGGEQYF. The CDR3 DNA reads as TGCGCCAGCAGCCCGGGAGGGGGCGAGCAGTACTTC.

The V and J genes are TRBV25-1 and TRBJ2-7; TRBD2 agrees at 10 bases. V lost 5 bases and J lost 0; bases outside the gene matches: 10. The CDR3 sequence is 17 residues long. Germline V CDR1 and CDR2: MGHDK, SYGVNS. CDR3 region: CASSRASGRASSYEQYF. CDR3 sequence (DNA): TGTGCCAGCAGTCGCGCGAGCGGGAGGGCGAGCTCCTACGAGCAGTACTTC.

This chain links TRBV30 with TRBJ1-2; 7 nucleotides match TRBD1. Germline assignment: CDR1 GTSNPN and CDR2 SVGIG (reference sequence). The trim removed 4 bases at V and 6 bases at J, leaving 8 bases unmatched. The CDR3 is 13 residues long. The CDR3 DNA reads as TGTGCCTGGACTGAGGGGGCAGGGGATGGCTACACCTTC. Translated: CAWTEGAGDGYTF.

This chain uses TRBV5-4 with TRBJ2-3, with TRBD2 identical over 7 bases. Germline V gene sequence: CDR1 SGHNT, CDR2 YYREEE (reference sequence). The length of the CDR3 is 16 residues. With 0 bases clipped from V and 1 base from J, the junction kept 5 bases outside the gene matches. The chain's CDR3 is CASSLDAGVGTDTQYF. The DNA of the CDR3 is TGTGCCAGCAGCTTGGACGCGGGAGTGGGCACAGATACGCAGTATTTT.

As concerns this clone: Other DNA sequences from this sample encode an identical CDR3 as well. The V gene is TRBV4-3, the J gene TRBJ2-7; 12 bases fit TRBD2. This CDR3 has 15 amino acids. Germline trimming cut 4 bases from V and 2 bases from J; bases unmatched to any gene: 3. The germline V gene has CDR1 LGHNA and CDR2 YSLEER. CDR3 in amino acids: CASSLRLAGAYEQYF. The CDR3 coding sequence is TGCGCCAGCAGCCTACGACTAGCGGGAGCCTACGAGCAGTACTTC.

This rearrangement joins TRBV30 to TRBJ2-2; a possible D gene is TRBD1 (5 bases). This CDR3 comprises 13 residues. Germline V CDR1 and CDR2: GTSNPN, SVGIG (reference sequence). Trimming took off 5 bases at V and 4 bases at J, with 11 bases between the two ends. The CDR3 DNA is TGTGCCTGGGAGCAGGGAACCACCGGGGAGCTGTTTTTT. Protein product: CAWEQGTTGELFF.

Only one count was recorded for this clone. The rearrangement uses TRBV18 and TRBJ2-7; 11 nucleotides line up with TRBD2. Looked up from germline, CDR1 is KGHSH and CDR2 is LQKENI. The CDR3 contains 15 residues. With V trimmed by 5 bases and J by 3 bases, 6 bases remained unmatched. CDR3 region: CASSAPGLADYEQYF. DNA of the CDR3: TGTGCCAGCTCAGCCCCGGGACTAGCGGACTACGAGCAGTACTTC. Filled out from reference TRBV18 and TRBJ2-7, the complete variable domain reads NAGVMQNPRHLVRRRGQEARLRCSPMKGHSHVYWYRQLPEEGLKFMVYLQKENIIDESGMPKERFSAEFPKEGPSILRIQQVVRGDSAAYFCASSAPGLADYEQYFGPGTRLTVT.

The CDR3 sequence is CSVAGQEETQYF. The CDR3 nucleotides read TGCAGCGTCGCCGGACAAGAAGAGACCCAGTACTTC. This sequence joins TRBV29-1 and TRBJ2-5; possibly TRBD1 for D (5 bases). V lost 6 bases to trimming and J lost 3 bases, with 11 bases between them. Germline V gives CDR1 SQVTM, CDR2 ANQGSEA. The CDR3 totals 12 residues.

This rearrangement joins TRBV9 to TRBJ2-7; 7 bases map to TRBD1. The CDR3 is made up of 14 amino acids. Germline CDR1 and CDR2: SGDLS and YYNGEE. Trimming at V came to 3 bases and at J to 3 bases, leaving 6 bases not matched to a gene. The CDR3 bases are TGTGCCAGCAGCGCGAACTGGGACAGCTACGAGCAGTACTTC. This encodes CASSANWDSYEQYF.

The CDR3: CASSLTGGIYEQYF. The CDR3 DNA is TGTGCCAGCAGCTTGACAGGGGGAATCTACGAGCAGTACTTC. The rearrangement joins TRBV5-5 to TRBJ2-7; 8 nucleotides line up with TRBD1. There are 14 residues in the CDR3. Germline lookup yields CDR1 SGHKS and CDR2 YYEKEE (reference sequence). Trimming at V came to 1 base and at J to 3 bases, leaving 3 bases not matched to a gene.

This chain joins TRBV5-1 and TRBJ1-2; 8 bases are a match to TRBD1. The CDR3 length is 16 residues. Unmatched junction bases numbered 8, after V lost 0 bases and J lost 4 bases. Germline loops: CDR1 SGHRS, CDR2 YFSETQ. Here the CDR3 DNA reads TGCGCCAGCAGCTTGGGAGGACAGGGATGGATCTATGGCTACACCTTC. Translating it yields CASSLGGQGWIYGYTF.